This T cell receptor beta chain was recovered during a study of cytomegalovirus exposure and HLA in healthy donors. Study-wide findings and caveats: In vitro checks showed that a few CMV-associated chains really do target CMV antigens. In a later analysis, a missense DCLRE1C variant was linked to TCR beta V- and J-gene trimming. Later, TCR association rates were found to vary by HLA locus, highest for DRB1 and lowest for HLA-C.

With regard to this clone: Its antigen is as yet unknown.

Trimming took off 0 bases at V and 7 bases at J, with 13 bases between the two ends. CDR1 is SGHNT and CDR2 is YYREEE in the germline V gene (reference sequence). The CDR3 spans 15 residues. 13 Jbeta primers and 60 Vbeta primers were used for the PCR. This table comes from immunoSEQ multiplex PCR, and its TCRdb copy is limited to in-frame clones, with some not included. The sample contains fewer than 120,000 clones, roughly three quarters of which appear only once. V usage is TRBV5-4 and J usage is TRBJ1-4, with D possibly being TRBD1 (6 bases). The receptor's source is a man aged 30 to 45 in good health and CMV-seropositive. The specimen sequenced was PBMCs. As DNA, the CDR3 is TGTGCCAGCAGCTTGGGAGGGCAGGGGAGTGAAAAACTGTTTTTT. This encodes CASSLGGQGSEKLFF.